This passage covers 4 T cell receptor beta chains from one sample sequenced in a study of blood T cell repertoires in COVID-19. Assay used: immunoSEQ multiplex PCR; TCRdb lists only in-frame clones, some missing. The data hold 140,000 or so clones, with 70% to 80% observed a single time. The sequencing input was peripheral blood. The receptors stem from a man aged 45-65 years with acute or convalescent COVID-19.

The chain is built from TRBV11-3 and TRBJ2-1, with 8 bases identical to TRBD2. In germline, CDR1 is SGHNT, CDR2 YENEEA. The CDR3 spans 15 residues. The V gene end was trimmed by 5 bases and the J gene end by 2 bases; junction bases not matched to a gene: 5. The CDR3 bases are TGTGCCAGCAGCCCGGCGGGGGGTACCTACAATGAGCAGTTCTTC. Translation: CASSPAGGTYNEQFF.

The chain employs TRBV28 and TRBJ1-2, with unresolved D. This CDR3 is built from 14 residues. V shed 2 bases and J shed 8 bases, with 15 bases lying between them. Germline values: CDR1 MDHEN, CDR2 SYDVKM. The CDR3 DNA sequence: TGTGCCAGCAGTTTACACCCGGGAGAAAAGGGCTACACCTTC. Translating it yields CASSLHPGEKGYTF.

This chain links TRBV5-6 with TRBJ2-1; D might be TRBD1 (6 bases). Germline CDR1 reads SGHDT; CDR2 reads YYEEEE. The CDR3 spans 11 residues. V shed 4 bases and J shed 9 bases, with 8 bases lying between them. CDR3 protein: CASSEDSEQFF. The DNA of the CDR3 is TGTGCCAGCAGCGAGGACAGTGAGCAGTTCTTC.

The chain has TRBV30 and TRBJ1-2; TRBD1 might be the D (5 bases). CDR1 GTSNPN and CDR2 SVGIG come from the germline V gene (reference sequence). The CDR3 has 15 amino acids. V gave up 0 bases and J gave up 8 bases, with 19 bases separating them. The CDR3 spells CAWSVLRGELGGYTF. CDR3 bases: TGTGCCTGGAGTGTACTACGGGGGGAACTCGGAGGCTACACCTTC.